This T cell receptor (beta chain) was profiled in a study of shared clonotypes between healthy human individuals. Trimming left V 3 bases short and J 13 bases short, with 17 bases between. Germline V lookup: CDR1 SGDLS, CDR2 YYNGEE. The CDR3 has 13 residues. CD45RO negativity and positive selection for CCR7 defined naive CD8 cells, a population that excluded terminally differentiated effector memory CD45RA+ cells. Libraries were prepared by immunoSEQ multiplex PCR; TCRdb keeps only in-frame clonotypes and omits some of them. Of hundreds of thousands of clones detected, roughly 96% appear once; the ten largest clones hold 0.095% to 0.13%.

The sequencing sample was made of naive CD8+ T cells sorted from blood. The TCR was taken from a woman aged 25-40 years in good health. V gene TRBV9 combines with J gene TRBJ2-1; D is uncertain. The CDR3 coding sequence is TGTGCCAGCAGCGATGCGGACGGCCCGCCCCAGTTCTTC. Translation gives CASSDADGPPQFF.